Listed below are T cell receptor beta chains from one sample, sequenced in a study of T cells in Graves' hyperthyroidism and ophthalmopathy. A single record per CDR3 protein comes from TCRdb applying MiXCR to the multiplex PCR reads. The sample lists around 350,000 distinct CDR3 sequences, about 20% seen once, with around 3.6% in the top ten. The sequencing input was blood. These receptors were collected from a woman younger than 35 with Graves' hyperthyroidism. CDR3s include the opening cysteine and the closing phenylalanine or tryptophan. Clone size is shown for a subset of rows, as once, few, many or a class of expanded clone.

v_call clone_size cdr3_aa
TRBV15 many CATSRYTGIDEQYF
TRBV7-9 many CASSLQRGFSYGYTF
TRBV6-1 many CASSEVGAYQPQHF
TRBV12-3/TRBV12-4 . CASSSLRFPAGQETQYF
TRBV10-3 . CAISRTGGNQPQHF
TRBV28 once CASSLAAGGNPYEQYF
TRBV11-1 few CASSLGRATNTGELFF
TRBV11-2 many CASSLEGMWTEAFF
TRBV2 many CAGYRVHGDTEAFF
TRBV9 many CASSVSGSGETQYF
TRBV19 many CASSLGQGFFTDGYTF
TRBV6-2/TRBV6-3 many CASSTQSNRGLFGGYTF
TRBV5-1 many CASRRPGQGLEPNTEAFF
TRBV5-1 many CASSLEQGRETQYF
TRBV20-1 many CSTSGGAQETQYF
TRBV12-5 many CASGLAGNTEAFF
TRBV27 many CASSLLRDRGAGYTF
TRBV6-1 . CASSPTGQSNQPQHF
TRBV12-3/TRBV12-4 many CASSTPGANVLTF
TRBV7-2 many CASSLVQGIRETQYF
TRBV18 . CASSPSGQGANTIYF
TRBV6-1 . CASRGGTGGSEAFF
TRBV25-1 many CASTSSYANTGELFF
TRBV10-3 . CAISGDRTYEQYF
TRBV7-8 many CASSLVGPETQYF
TRBV6-1 few CASSEGEGLGANVLTF
TRBV6-1 many CASSDPVGGRGGYTF
TRBV7-9 few CASSLGQTKIEAFF
TRBV6-2/TRBV6-3 many CASSYSRAGANQETQYF
TRBV5-6 many CASSGTFRARRAFF
TRBV2 many CASSEGEGTQYF
TRBV6-4 many CASSDSDTGELFF
TRBV20-1 many CSARDPRGETQYF
TRBV6-1 . CASSIRDGETQYF
TRBV20-1 many CSARDRANQPQHF
TRBV12-3/TRBV12-4 many CASRLQGVRDYGYTF
TRBV24-1 many CATSDFSLRGGGETQYF
TRBV5-5 many CASSPARDSPNYEQYF
TRBV6-2/TRBV6-3 . CASSYLTGVDEQYF
TRBV2 many CASSDSPEPQHF
TRBV20-1 many CSARLDTSNTGELFF
TRBV6-1 . CASIRGGRETQYF
TRBV12-3/TRBV12-4 once CASSYRQGTLEAFF
TRBV12-3/TRBV12-4 many CASSRRDATSTDTQYF